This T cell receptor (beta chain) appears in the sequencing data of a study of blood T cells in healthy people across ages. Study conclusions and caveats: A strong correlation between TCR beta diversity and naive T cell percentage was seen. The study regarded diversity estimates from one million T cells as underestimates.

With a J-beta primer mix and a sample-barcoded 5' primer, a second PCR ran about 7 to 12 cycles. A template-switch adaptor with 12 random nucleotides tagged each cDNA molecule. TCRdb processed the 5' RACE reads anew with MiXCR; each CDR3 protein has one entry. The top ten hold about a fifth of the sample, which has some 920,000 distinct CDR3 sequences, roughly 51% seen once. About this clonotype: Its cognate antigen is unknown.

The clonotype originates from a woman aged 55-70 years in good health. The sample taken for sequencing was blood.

CDR3 sequence (DNA): TGTGCCAGCAGTTTGTCTCATACGCAGTATTTT. Protein sequence: CASSLSHTQYF. The chain employs TRBV28 and TRBJ2-3; no definite D call. The CDR3 runs 11 residues. Looked up from germline, CDR1 is MDHEN and CDR2 is SYDVKM. The germline V and J ends were trimmed by 3 bases and 7 bases, with 5 bases remaining between them.